The clone carrying this T cell receptor (beta chain) was picked up a small number of times. Its antigen is currently unknown. The library gave individual cDNA molecules unique molecular identifiers. Source study methods: Samples had a median of around 100,000 TCRs, ranging 23,224 to 690,600. From the 5' RACE reads, TCRdb called clonotypes with MiXCR, one entry per CDR3 protein. TCRdb, rather than the study authors, made the V and J calls. In the table there are 110,000 or so distinct CDR3 sequences, approximately 19% of which are singletons. CDR3 length: 15 residues. V lost 2 bases to trimming and J lost 1 base, with 10 bases between them. Germline lookup yields CDR1 MNHEY and CDR2 SVGAGI. This entry belongs to a study of human T cells and chemical hapten exposure. About the research overall: Small pooled library volume differences mainly caused per-sample TCR yield variation.

Overall study results and limits: High-frequency TCRs, those above 1 in 1000, stayed the same after DPC sensitization.

Someone pulled total RNA out of unfractionated whole blood. The chain couples TRBV6-5 to TRBJ2-3, with D uncertain. This clonotype was obtained from a human donor in good health. CDR3 sequence reads: CASSYGISGTDTQYF. The CDR3 DNA is TGTGCCAGCAGTTACGGCATCTCGGGCACAGATACGCAGTATTTT.